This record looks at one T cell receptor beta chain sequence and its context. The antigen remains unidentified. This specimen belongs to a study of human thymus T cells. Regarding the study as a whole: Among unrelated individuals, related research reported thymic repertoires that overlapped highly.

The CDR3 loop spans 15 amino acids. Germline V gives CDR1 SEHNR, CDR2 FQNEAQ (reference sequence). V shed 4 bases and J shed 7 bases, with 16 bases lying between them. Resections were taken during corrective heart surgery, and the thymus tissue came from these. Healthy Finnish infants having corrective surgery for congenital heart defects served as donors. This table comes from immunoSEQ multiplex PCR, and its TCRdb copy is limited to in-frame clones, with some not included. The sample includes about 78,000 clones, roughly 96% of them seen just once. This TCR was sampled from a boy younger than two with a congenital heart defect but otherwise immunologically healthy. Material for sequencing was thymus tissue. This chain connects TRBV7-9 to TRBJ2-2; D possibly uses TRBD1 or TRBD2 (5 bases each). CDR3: CASSSDTRAGGELFF. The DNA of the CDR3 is TGTGCCAGCAGCTCGGACACTCGGGCGGGCGGGGAGCTGTTTTTT.